Listed below are T cell receptor beta chains from one sample, sequenced in a study of tumour-infiltrating T cells in Burkitt lymphoma. Assay: immunoSEQ multiplex PCR; the TCRdb copy retains only in-frame clones and omits some. The sample shows 2,500 to 3,500 clones, 76% of them seen only once. The sample was tumor tissue. The receptors originated from a human donor with diffuse large B-cell lymphoma. The CDR3 runs from the conserved cysteine through the conserved F or W. D genes are given only for firm matches. The size entry is marked missing in some rows and otherwise reads once, few, many or a size class.

clone_size j_call d_call v_call cdr3_aa cdr3_nt
- TRBJ1-6 - TRBV18 CASSPDVPFSNSPLHF TGTGCCAGCTCACCGGACGTTCCTTTTAGCAATTCACCCCTCCACTTT
- TRBJ2-5 - TRBV19 CASSTGPRTETQYF TGTGCCAGTAGTACGGGACCTCGAACAGAGACCCAGTACTTC
few TRBJ2-2 - TRBV6-4 CASSSSPGTGELFF TGTGCCAGCAGTTCTAGCCCTGGGACCGGGGAGCTGTTTTTT
few TRBJ2-7 - TRBV4-1 CASSQDLGGSYEQYF TGCGCCAGCAGCCAAGATCTCGGCGGATCCTACGAGCAGTACTTC
few TRBJ2-3 - TRBV27 CASSPGGTDTQYF TGTGCCAGCAGTCCTGGAGGCACAGATACGCAGTATTTT
few TRBJ1-3 - TRBV7-2 CASSLGGGLLNTIYF TGTGCCAGCAGCTTGGGTGGGGGGCTGCTAAACACCATATATTTT
large TRBJ1-5 TRBD1 TRBV7-9 CASSLEGAQPQHF TGTGCCAGCAGCTTGGAGGGGGCTCAGCCCCAGCATTTT
few TRBJ1-6 TRBD1 TRBV7-2 CASSLSGGLYNSPLHF TGTGCCAGCAGCTTATCAGGGGGTTTGTATAATTCACCCCTCCACTTT
once TRBJ1-5 TRBD1 TRBV7-8 CASSRGTGNQPQHF TGTGCCAGCAGCCGAGGGACAGGCAATCAGCCCCAGCATTTT
- TRBJ2-3 TRBD1 TRBV5-1 CASSLEQGSVASTDTQYF TGCGCCAGCAGCTTGGAACAGGGGTCGGTAGCTAGCACAGATACGCAGTATTTT
- TRBJ1-1 - TRBV2 CASSAASTEAFF TGTGCCAGCAGCGCCGCCAGCACTGAAGCTTTCTTT
- TRBJ1-4 - TRBV2 CASGQEGTTNEKLFF TGTGCCAGCGGCCAGGAGGGAACAACTAATGAAAAACTGTTTTTT
- TRBJ2-7 - TRBV6-1 CASRAAYEQYF TGTGCCAGCAGAGCAGCATACGAGCAGTACTTC
- TRBJ1-5 TRBD1 TRBV4-1 CASSWTGNDQPQHF TGCGCCAGCAGCTGGACAGGGAATGATCAGCCCCAGCATTTT
few TRBJ1-2 TRBD1 TRBV7-9 CASSLDRGQDTF TGTGCCAGCAGCCTAGACAGGGGGCAGGACACCTTC
- TRBJ2-5 - TRBV2 CATIGVETQYF TGTGCCACCATCGGGGTCGAGACCCAGTACTTC
- TRBJ2-7 - TRBV6-5 CASTSPSYEQYF TGTGCCAGCACCTCCCCCTCCTACGAGCAGTACTTC
large TRBJ1-2 - TRBV11-1 CASSFRPLSSGDYGYTF TGTGCCAGCAGCTTTCGGCCTTTATCATCGGGAGACTATGGCTACACCTTC